The 23 T cell receptor beta chains below come from one sample, sequenced in a study of graft-versus-host responses after intestinal transplantation. The data were produced by immunoSEQ multiplex PCR, yet TCRdb's version contains in-frame clones alone and is incomplete. The table has 80,000 to 100,000 clones, about nine tenths seen once; the top ten hold around 0.1%. Their target antigens are unknown. The source was unstimulated CD4+ T cells sorted from spleen or lymph node cells, collected before intestinal transplant. These TCRs come from a human donor who received an intestinal transplant.

This chain links TRBV4-1 with TRBJ1-2; D is uncertain. Trimming took 1 base from V and 4 from J, leaving 22 bases between them. The CDR3 totals 18 residues. Germline CDR1 MGHRA, CDR2 YSYEKL. CDR3 in amino acids: CASSQAFGRFVVLYGYTF. The CDR3 DNA is TGCGCCAGCAGCCAAGCCTTCGGGAGGTTCGTTGTCCTCTATGGCTACACCTTC.

The V call is TRBV23-1, the J call TRBJ1-6; tentative D call: TRBD1 (5 bases). TRBV23-1 counts as an open reading frame of uncertain function. V was pared by 10 bases and J by 9 bases, with 22 bases between. The CDR3 runs to 15 residues. CDR3 in DNA: TGCGCCACCACAGGCGGTTTCGGGGGATTTTCACCCCTCCACTTT. This codes for CATTGGFGGFSPLHF.

The chain combines TRBV6-5 with TRBJ1-6, with no clear D. Germline CDR1 is MNHEY and CDR2 is SVGAGI. The CDR3 is 14 residues long. Trimming took 2 bases from V and 10 from J, leaving 12 bases between them. The CDR3 loop reads CASSYAYGSSPLHF. CDR3 nucleotide sequence: TGTGCCAGCAGTTACGCCTACGGGTCCTCACCCCTCCACTTT.

The chain uses TRBV19 and TRBJ2-1, with 9 bases lining up with TRBD2. Germline trimming cut 3 bases from V and 4 bases from J; bases unmatched to any gene: 7. Looked up from germline, CDR1 is LNHDA and CDR2 is SQIVND (reference sequence). The CDR3 extends over 16 amino acids. CDR3 amino acids: CASSIGRGGRYNEQFF. Here the CDR3 DNA reads TGTGCCAGTAGTATCGGGCGGGGGGGCCGGTACAATGAGCAGTTCTTC.

The chain links TRBV21-1 to TRBJ2-5; TRBD2, as called in the table, went unchecked against the DNA. TRBV21-1 is a pseudogene. The CDR3 totals 11 residues. The CDR3: CASSNLETQYF. The CDR3 DNA reads as TGTGCCAGCAGCAACTTAGAGACCCAGTACTTC.

This clone was recorded only once. The chain links TRBV7-3 to TRBJ1-2; 10 bases align to TRBD1. CDR1 and CDR2 (germline): SGHTA, FQGTGA. This CDR3 is 13 amino acids long. V shed 5 bases, J shed 8 bases, and the junction held 5 bases outside the gene matches. CDR3 sequence (DNA): TGTGCCAGCAGCCAGGGGACAGGGGAGGGCTACACCTTC. It specifies CASSQGTGEGYTF.

The gene calls are TRBV7-9 and TRBJ2-1; TRBD2 agrees at 13 bases. The germline CDR1 and CDR2 sequences are SEHNR and FQNEAQ (reference sequence). After removal of 5 bases from V and 8 bases from J, the junction contained 6 bases not matched to a gene. This CDR3 is 15 amino acids long. CDR3 residues: CASSRTSGGADEQFF. CDR3 in DNA: TGTGCCAGCAGCCGAACTAGCGGGGGGGCCGATGAGCAGTTCTTC.

This chain uses TRBV10-3 with TRBJ1-5; D unclear. The V and J ends lost 0 bases and 6 bases respectively, with 6 bases between them. The V gene's germline CDR1 is ENHRY and CDR2 SYGVKD. This CDR3 has 13 residues. The CDR3 is CAISESQAQPQHF. CDR3 bases: TGTGCCATCAGTGAGTCCCAAGCTCAGCCCCAGCATTTT.

The chain has TRBV27 and TRBJ2-3; 7 nucleotides match TRBD2. Trimming cost V 5 bases and J 0 bases; bases outside gene matches: 2. CDR1 MNHEY and CDR2 SMNVEV come from the germline V gene (reference sequence). This CDR3 is 14 amino acids long. The CDR3 reads CASSLAESTDTQYF. The CDR3 bases are TGTGCCAGCAGTCTAGCGGAGAGCACAGATACGCAGTATTTT.

This chain uses TRBV9 with TRBJ2-3; the match to TRBD1 covers 8 bases. The CDR3 covers 15 residues. Germline assignment: CDR1 SGDLS and CDR2 YYNGEE. The V segment lost 0 bases and the J segment 4 bases; nucleotides outside the gene matches: 4. DNA for the CDR3: TGTGCCAGCAGCGTAGCCGCAGGGGGCGCAGATACGCAGTATTTT. This sequence encodes CASSVAAGGADTQYF.

V usage is TRBV11-2 and J usage is TRBJ1-5, with D perhaps TRBD1 (5 bases). The CDR3 spans 16 residues. The germline V gene encodes CDR1 SGHAT and CDR2 FQNNGV. V dropped 0 bases and J dropped 1 base, with 10 bases sitting between them. CDR3 amino acids: CASSLEGRVSNQPQHF. CDR3 nucleotide sequence: TGTGCCAGCAGCTTAGAGGGCAGGGTGAGCAATCAGCCCCAGCATTTT.

The rearrangement joins TRBV4-1 to TRBJ2-3, with TRBD2 matching 11 bases. With V trimmed by 10 bases and J by 4 bases, 7 bases remained unmatched. Germline CDR1 is MGHRA and CDR2 is YSYEKL. This CDR3 comprises 14 residues. The CDR3 protein is CAIHVSGGADTQYF. CDR3 bases: TGCGCCATCCATGTTAGCGGGGGGGCAGATACGCAGTATTTT.

A few counts support this clone. This chain links TRBV7-9 with TRBJ2-7, with a tentative D call TRBD1 (6 bases). Trimming stripped 5 bases from V and 7 bases from J, with 18 bases between. CDR1 is SEHNR and CDR2 is FQNEAQ in the germline V gene (reference sequence). The CDR3 covers 14 residues. The CDR3 DNA reads TGTGCCAGCAGCCAACAAACGACAGGTGGGGAGCAGTACTTC. As protein: CASSQQTTGGEQYF.

The V gene is TRBV27, the J gene TRBJ1-5; D unresolved. Trimming shortened V by 6 bases and J by 3 bases, and 12 bases separated the two germline ends. The CDR3 is 14 residues long. In germline, CDR1 is MNHEY, CDR2 SMNVEV (reference sequence). CDR3 residues: CASSPRRLNQPQHF. The CDR3 DNA reads as TGTGCCAGCAGCCCCCGGCGGCTCAATCAGCCCCAGCATTTT.

This clone was counted between two and nine times. The CDR3 here is CASSEAQGVRHF. The CDR3 DNA is TGTGCCAGCAGTGAAGCGCAGGGGGTCCGCCACTTT. The chain uses TRBV6-1 and TRBJ1-6, with 7 positions matching TRBD1. CDR1 and CDR2 from the germline V gene are MNHNS and SASEGT. The CDR3 sequence is 12 residues long. The V and J ends lost 0 bases and 18 bases, in that order; junction bases with no gene match: 5.

V gene TRBV4-1 combines with J gene TRBJ2-2; 8 nucleotides agree with TRBD1. The CDR3 runs to 16 residues. CDR1 is MGHRA and CDR2 is YSYEKL in the germline V gene. J was trimmed by 6 bases and V by 5 bases; bases with no gene match: 11. This chain's CDR3 is CASSYLGDRSPGELFF. CDR3 DNA: TGCGCCAGCAGCTACCTAGGGGACAGGTCCCCCGGGGAGCTGTTTTTT.

The chain uses TRBV7-9 and TRBJ2-3, with 9 bases that match TRBD1. Per germline, CDR1 SEHNR and CDR2 FQNEAQ (reference sequence). The V gene end was trimmed by 1 base and the J gene end by 4 bases; junction bases not matched to a gene: 6. The CDR3 loop spans 16 amino acids. CDR3 protein: CASSLVVGQGADTQYF. The CDR3 region has the DNA TGTGCCAGCAGCTTAGTAGTGGGACAGGGTGCAGATACGCAGTATTTT.

This clone showed up just once. This chain joins TRBV6-6 and TRBJ2-1, with a weak D call TRBD1 (6 bases). The CDR3 is 16 amino acids. The V and J ends lost 6 bases and 0 bases respectively, with 15 bases between them. The germline gives CDR1 MNHNY, CDR2 SVGAGI (reference sequence). Written as DNA, the CDR3 is TGTGCCAGCAGGATACAGGGACGTAGCTCCTACAATGAGCAGTTCTTC. Residues: CASRIQGRSSYNEQFF.

This sequence joins TRBV19 and TRBJ1-2, with D possibly matching TRBD1 (5 bases). Between the trimmed V and J ends, which lost 3 bases and 1 base, there was a span of 9 bases. Germline loops: CDR1 LNHDA, CDR2 SQIVND (reference sequence). The CDR3 is 14 amino acids. In DNA form, the CDR3 reads TGTGCCAGTAGTATTACAGGAAATAACTATGGCTACACCTTC. It translates to CASSITGNNYGYTF.

The chain links TRBV9 to TRBJ2-6, with D unclear. Germline V gene sequence: CDR1 SGDLS, CDR2 YYNGEE. This CDR3 is built from 18 residues. The V gene lost 0 bases and the J gene lost 0 bases, with 13 bases spanning the gap. The CDR3 nucleotides are TGTGCCAGCAGCGTAGGGGTAGCTTACCTCTCTGGGGCCAACGTCCTGACTTTC. Translation gives CASSVGVAYLSGANVLTF. Full variable domain (missing parts from reference TRBV9 and TRBJ2-6): DSGVTQTPKHLITATGQRVTLRCSPRSGDLSVYWYQQSLDQGLQFLIQYYNGEERAKGNILERFSAQQFPDLHSELNLSSLELGDSALYFCASSVGVAYLSGANVLTFGAGSRLTVL.

The J gene is TRBJ1-2, the V gene TRBV6-1; D is uncertain. Trimming cost V 4 bases and J 0 bases, with 6 bases left between them. CDR1 MNHNS and CDR2 SASEGT come from the germline V gene. The CDR3 runs to 13 residues. The CDR3 protein is CASSVSANYGYTF. The CDR3 DNA reads TGTGCCAGCAGTGTTTCAGCTAACTATGGCTACACCTTC.

The CDR3 is CASSLVHYEQYF. The CDR3 coding sequence is TGTGCCAGCAGCTTAGTCCACTACGAGCAGTACTTC. The chain has TRBV11-2 and TRBJ2-7, with no clear D. Germline-derived CDR1 and CDR2 are SGHAT and FQNNGV. V was shortened by 1 base and J by 3 bases, with 4 bases between the two germline ends. The CDR3 consists of 12 residues.

A single count supports this clone. The chain is built from TRBV2 and TRBJ1-4; 7 bases agree with TRBD1. Germline lookup yields CDR1 SNHLY and CDR2 FYNNEI. CDR3 length: 13 residues. V lost 11 bases to trimming and J lost 3 bases; unmatched junction nucleotides: 6. The CDR3 loop is CAGRQGANEKLFF. CDR3 bases: TGTGCCGGAAGACAGGGAGCTAATGAAAAACTGTTTTTT.